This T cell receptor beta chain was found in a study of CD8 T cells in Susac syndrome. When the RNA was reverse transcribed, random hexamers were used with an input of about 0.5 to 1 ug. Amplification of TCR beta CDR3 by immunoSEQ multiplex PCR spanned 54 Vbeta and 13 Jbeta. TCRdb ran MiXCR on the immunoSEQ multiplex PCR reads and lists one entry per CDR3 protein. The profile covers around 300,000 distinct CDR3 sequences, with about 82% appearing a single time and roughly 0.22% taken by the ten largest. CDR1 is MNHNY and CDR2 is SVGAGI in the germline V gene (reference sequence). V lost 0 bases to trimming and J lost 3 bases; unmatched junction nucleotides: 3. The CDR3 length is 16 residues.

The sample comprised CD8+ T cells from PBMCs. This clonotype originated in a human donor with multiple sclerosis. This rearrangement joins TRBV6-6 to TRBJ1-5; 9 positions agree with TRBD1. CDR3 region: CASSYSDRGNNQPQHF. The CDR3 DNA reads TGTGCCAGCAGTTACTCGGACAGGGGAAACAATCAGCCCCAGCATTTT.